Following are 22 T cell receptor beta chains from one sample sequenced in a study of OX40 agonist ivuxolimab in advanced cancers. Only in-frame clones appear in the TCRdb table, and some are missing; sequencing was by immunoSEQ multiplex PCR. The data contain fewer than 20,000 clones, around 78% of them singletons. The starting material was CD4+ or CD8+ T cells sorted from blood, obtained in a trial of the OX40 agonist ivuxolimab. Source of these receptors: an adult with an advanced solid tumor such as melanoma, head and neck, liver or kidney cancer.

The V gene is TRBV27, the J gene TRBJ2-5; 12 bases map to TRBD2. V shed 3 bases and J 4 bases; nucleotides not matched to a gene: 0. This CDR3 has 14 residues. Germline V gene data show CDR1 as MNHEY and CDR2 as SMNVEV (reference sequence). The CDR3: CASSLGLAGETQYF. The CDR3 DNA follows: TGTGCCAGCAGTTTGGGACTAGCGGGAGAGACCCAGTACTTC.

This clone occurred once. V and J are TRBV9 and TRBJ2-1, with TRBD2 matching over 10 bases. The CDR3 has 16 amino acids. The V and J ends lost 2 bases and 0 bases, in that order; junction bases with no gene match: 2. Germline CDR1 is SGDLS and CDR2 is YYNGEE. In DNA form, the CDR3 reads TGTGCCAGCAGCGTTTCTAGCGGGAGCTCCTACAATGAGCAGTTCTTC. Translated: CASSVSSGSSYNEQFF.

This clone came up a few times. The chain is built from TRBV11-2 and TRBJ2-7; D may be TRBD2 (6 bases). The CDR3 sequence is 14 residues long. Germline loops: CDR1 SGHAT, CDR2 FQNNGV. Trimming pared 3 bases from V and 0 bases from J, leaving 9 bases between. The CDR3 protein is CASSLAGTSYEQYF. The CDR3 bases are TGTGCCAGCAGCTTGGCGGGAACCTCCTACGAGCAGTACTTC.

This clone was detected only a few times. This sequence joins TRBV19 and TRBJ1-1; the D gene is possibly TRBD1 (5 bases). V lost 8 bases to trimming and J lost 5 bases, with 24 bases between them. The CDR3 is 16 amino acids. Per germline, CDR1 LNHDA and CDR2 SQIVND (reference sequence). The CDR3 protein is CASGLFYGQGRTEAFF. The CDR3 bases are TGTGCCAGTGGTCTGTTCTACGGCCAGGGCCGAACTGAAGCTTTCTTT. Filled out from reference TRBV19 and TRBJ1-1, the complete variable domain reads DGGITQSPKYLFRKEGQNVTLSCEQNLNHDAMYWYRQDPGQGLRLIYYSQIVNDFQKGDIAEGYSVSREKKESFPLTVTSAQKNPTAFYLCASGLFYGQGRTEAFFGQGTRLTVV.

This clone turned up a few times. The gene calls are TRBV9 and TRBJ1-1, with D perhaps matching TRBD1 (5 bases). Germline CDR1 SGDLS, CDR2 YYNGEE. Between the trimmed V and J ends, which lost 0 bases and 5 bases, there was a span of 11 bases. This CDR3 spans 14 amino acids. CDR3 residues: CASSVVAGWTEAFF. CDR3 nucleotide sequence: TGTGCCAGCAGCGTAGTGGCAGGGTGGACTGAAGCTTTCTTT.

The DNA of the CDR3 is TGTGCCAGCAGTACCCTGACTAACCAAAAGAAGCAGTTCTTC. Residues: CASSTLTNQKKQFF. The chain links TRBV27 to TRBJ2-1; D perhaps matches TRBD2 (5 bases). V lost 5 bases and J 11 bases, leaving 19 bases between the germline ends. The CDR3 is 14 residues long. CDR1 and CDR2 (germline): MNHEY, SMNVEV (reference sequence).

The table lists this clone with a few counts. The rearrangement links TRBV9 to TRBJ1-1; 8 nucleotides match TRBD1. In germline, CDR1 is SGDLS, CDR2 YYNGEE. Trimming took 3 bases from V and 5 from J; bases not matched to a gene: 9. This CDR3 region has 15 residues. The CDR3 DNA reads TGTGCCAGCAGCGACGAACAGGGGGAGAGGACTGAAGCTTTCTTT. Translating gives CASSDEQGERTEAFF.

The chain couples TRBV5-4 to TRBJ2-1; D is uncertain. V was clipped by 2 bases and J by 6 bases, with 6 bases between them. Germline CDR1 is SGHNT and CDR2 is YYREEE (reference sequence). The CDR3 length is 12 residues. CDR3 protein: CASSFGANEQFF. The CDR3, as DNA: TGTGCCAGCAGCTTTGGCGCCAATGAGCAGTTCTTC.

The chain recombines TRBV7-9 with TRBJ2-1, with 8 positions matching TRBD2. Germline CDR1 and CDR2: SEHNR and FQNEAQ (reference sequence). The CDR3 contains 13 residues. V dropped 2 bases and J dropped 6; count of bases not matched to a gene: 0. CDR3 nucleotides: TGTGCCAGCAGCTTACGGGGGGGCAATGAGCAGTTCTTC. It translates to CASSLRGGNEQFF.

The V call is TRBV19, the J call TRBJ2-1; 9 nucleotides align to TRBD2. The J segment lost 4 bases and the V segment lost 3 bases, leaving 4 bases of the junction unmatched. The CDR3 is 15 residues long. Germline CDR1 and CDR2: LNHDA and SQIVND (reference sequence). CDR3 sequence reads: CASSISGGSYNEQFF. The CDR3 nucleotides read TGTGCCAGTAGTATTAGCGGGGGCTCTTACAATGAGCAGTTCTTC.

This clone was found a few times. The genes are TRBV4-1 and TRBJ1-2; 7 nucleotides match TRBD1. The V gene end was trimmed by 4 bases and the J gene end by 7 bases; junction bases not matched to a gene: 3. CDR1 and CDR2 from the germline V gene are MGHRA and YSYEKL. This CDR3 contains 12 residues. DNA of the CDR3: TGCGCCAGCAGCCCTACAGGGGTTGGCTACACCTTC. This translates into CASSPTGVGYTF.

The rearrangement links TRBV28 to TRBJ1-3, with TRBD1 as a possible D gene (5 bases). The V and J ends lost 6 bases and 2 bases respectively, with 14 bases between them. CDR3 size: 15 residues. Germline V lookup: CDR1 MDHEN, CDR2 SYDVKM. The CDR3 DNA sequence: TGTGCCAGCAGGCTCAGGGCCCTGGCTGGAAACACCATATATTTT. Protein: CASRLRALAGNTIYF.

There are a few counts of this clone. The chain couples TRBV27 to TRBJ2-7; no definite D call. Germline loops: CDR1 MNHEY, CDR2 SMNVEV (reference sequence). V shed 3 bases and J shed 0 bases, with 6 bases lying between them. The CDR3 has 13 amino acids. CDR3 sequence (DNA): TGTGCCAGCAGTTTTCGGTACTCCTACGAGCAGTACTTC. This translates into CASSFRYSYEQYF.

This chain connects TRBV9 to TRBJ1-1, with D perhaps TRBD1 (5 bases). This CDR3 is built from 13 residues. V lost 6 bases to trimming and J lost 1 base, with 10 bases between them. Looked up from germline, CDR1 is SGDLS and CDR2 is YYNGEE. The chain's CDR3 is CASTEGTNTEAFF. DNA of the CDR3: TGTGCCAGCACCGAGGGGACGAACACTGAAGCTTTCTTT.

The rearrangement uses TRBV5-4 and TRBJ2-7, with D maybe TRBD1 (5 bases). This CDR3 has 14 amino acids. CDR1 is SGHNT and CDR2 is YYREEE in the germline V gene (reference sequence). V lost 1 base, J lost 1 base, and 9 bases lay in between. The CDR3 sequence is CASSLLPGSYEQYF. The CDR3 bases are TGTGCCAGCAGCTTGCTCCCAGGGTCCTACGAGCAGTACTTC.

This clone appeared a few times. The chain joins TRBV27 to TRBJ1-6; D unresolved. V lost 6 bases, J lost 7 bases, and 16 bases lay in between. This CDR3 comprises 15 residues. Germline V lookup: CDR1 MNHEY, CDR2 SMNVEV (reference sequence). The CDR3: CASRPPAASNSPLHF. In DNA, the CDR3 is TGTGCCAGCAGGCCTCCCGCAGCCTCAAATTCACCCCTCCACTTT.

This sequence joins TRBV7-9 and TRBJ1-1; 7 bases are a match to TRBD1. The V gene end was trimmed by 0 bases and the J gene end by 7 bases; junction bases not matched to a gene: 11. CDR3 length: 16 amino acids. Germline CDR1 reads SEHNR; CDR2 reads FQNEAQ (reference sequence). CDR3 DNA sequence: TGTGCCAGCAGCTTAGCCGGGGACAGAGTAAGTGTTGAAGCTTTCTTT. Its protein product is CASSLAGDRVSVEAFF.

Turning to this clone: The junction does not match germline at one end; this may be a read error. CDR3 bases: TGTGCCAGCAGCCTAGCGTGGACCCAGGTTGGGGAAAAACTGTTTTTT. Translated, it gives CASSLAWTQVGEKLFF. The genes are TRBV7-2 and TRBJ1-4; D gene ambiguous. This CDR3 comprises 16 residues. Germline V gene data show CDR1 as SGHTA and CDR2 as FQGNSA.

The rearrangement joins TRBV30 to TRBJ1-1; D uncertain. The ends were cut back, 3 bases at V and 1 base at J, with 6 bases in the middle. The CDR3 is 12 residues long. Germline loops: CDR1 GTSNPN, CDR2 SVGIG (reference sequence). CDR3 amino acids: CAWSSTNTEAFF. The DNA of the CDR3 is TGTGCCTGGAGCTCCACGAACACTGAAGCTTTCTTT. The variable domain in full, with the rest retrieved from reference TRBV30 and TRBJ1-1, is SQTIHQWPATLVQPVGSPLSLECTVEGTSNPNLYWYRQAAGRGLQLLFYSVGIGQISSEVPQNLSASRPQDRQFILSSKKLLLSDSGFYLCAWSSTNTEAFFGQGTRLTVV.

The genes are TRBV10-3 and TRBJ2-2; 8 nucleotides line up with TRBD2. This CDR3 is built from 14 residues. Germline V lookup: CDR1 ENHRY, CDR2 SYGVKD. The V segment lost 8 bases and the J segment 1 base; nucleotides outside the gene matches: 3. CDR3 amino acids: CAILRGGNTGELFF. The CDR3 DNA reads TGTGCCATCCTTCGGGGGGGGAACACCGGGGAGCTGTTTTTT.

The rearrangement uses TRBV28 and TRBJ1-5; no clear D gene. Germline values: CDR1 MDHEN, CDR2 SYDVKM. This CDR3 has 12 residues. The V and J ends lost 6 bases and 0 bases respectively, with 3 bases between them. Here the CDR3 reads CASRYSNQPQHF. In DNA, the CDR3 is TGTGCCAGCAGGTATAGCAATCAGCCCCAGCATTTT.

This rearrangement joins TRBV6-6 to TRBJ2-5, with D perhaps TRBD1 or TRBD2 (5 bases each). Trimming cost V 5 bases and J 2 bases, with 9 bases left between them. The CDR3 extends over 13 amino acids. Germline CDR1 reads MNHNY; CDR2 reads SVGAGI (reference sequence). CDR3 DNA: TGTGCCAGCAGTCGGGACGTACAAGAGACCCAGTACTTC. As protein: CASSRDVQETQYF.